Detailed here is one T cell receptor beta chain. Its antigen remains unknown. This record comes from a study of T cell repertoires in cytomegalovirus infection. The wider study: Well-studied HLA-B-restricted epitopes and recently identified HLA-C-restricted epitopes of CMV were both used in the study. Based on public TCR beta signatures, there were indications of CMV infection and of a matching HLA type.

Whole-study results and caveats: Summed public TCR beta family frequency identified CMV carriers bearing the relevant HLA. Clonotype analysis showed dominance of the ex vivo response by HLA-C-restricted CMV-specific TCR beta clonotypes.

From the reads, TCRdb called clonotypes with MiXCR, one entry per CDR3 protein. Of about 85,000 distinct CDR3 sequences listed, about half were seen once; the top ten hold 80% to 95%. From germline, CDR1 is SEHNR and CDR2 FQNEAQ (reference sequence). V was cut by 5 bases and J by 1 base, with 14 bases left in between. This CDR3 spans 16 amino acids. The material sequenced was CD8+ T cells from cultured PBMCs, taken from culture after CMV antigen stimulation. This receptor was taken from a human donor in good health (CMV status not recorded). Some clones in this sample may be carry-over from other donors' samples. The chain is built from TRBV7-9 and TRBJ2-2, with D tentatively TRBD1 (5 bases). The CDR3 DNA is TGTGCCAGCAGCCCGGACCAGGGAATGAACACCGGGGAGCTGTTTTTT. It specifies CASSPDQGMNTGELFF.